The following is a T cell receptor (beta chain) sequence with its context. The table came from immunoSEQ multiplex PCR; TCRdb's copy has only in-frame clones and leaves some out. The table includes 90,000 to 95,000 clones, about 82% detected once. The source of the sample is a study of control samples from healthy donors and cancer patients. The CDR3 consists of 15 residues. CDR1 is SGHNT and CDR2 is YYREEE in the germline V gene (reference sequence). V trimming: 0 bases; J trimming: 0 bases; junction bases outside the gene matches: 0. The V and J genes are TRBV5-4 and TRBJ2-1, with 7 bases identical to TRBD2. The sample comprised blood. The clonotype was recovered from a young man in good health. The CDR3 reads CASSLERGSYNEQFF. As DNA, the CDR3 is TGTGCCAGCAGCTTGGAGCGGGGCTCCTACAATGAGCAGTTCTTC.